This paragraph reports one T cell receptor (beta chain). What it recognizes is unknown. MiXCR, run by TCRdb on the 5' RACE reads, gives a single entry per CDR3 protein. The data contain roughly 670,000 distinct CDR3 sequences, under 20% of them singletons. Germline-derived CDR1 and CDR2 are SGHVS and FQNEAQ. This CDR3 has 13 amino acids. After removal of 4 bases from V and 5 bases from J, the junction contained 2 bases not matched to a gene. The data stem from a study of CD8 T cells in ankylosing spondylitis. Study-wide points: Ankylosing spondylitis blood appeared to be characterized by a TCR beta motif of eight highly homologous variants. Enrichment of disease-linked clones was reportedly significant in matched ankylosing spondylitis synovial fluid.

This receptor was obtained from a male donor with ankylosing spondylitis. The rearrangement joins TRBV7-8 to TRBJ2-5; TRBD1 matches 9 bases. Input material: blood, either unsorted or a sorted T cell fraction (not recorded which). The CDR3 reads CASSSTGGETQYF. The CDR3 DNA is TGTGCCAGCAGCTCGACAGGGGGGGAGACCCAGTACTTC.